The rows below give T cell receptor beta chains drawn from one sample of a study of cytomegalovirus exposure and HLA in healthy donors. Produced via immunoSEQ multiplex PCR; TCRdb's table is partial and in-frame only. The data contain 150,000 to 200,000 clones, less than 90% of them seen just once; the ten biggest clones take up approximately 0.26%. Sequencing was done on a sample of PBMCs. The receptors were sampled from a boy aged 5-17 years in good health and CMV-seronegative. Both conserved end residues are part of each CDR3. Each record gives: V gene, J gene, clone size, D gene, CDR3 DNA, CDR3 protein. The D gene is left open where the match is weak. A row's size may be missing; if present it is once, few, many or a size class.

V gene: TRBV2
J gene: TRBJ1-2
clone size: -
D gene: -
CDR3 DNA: TGTGCCAGCAGTGAAATCGGGCAGGGTTTATCTGGCTACACCTTC
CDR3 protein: CASSEIGQGLSGYTF

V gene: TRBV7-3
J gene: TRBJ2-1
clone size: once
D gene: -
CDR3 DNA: TGTGCCAGCAGCTCGATTCAGGGGAATGAGCAGTTCTTC
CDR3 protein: CASSSIQGNEQFF

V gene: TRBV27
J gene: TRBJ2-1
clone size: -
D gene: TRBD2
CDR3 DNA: TGTGCCAGCAGTTACGAGCGGGAGTTGCTAACGAATGAGCAGTTCTTC
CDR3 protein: CASSYERELLTNEQFF

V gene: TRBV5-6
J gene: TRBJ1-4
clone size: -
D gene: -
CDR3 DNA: TGTGCCAGCCAAGGGTCCTGGGGCCAACTGTTTTTT
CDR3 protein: CASQGSWGQLFF

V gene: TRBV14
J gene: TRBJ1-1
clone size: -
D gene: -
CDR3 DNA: TGTGCCAGCAGCCCGACAGCGAACACTGAAGCTTTCTTT
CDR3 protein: CASSPTANTEAFF

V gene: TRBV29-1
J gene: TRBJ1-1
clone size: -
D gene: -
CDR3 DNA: TGCAGCGTTGAACGGAGGGTTGGGGTAGCTGAAGCTTTCTTT
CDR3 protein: CSVERRVGVAEAFF

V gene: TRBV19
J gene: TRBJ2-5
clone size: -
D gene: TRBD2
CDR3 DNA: TGTGCCAGTAGTCCGGGGGGGATAAAAGAGACCCAGTACTTC
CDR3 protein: CASSPGGIKETQYF

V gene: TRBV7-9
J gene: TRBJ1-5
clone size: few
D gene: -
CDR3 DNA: TGTGCCAGCAGCGTACTTAATCAGCCCCAGCATTTT
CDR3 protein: CASSVLNQPQHF

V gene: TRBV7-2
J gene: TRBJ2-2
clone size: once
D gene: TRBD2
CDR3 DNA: TGTGCCAGCAGCTTTAGCGGGGGGGCGTCCGGGGAGCTGTTTTTT
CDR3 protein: CASSFSGGASGELFF

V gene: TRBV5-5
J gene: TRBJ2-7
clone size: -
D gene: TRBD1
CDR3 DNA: TGTGCCAGCAGCCACAGGGGGCTAGGTTACGAGCAGTACTTC
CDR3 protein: CASSHRGLGYEQYF

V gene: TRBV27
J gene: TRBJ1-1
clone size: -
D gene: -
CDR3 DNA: TGTGCCAGCAGTTTAGGCGGGAGGGGAGACACTGAAGCTTTCTTT
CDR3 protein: CASSLGGRGDTEAFF

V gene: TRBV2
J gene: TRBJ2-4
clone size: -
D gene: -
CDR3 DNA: TGTGCCAGCAGACACAGAGACAAAAACATTCAGTACTTC
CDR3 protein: CASRHRDKNIQYF

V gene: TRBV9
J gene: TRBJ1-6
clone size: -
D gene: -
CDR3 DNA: TGTGCCAGCAGCGTAGACACCCGTAATTCACCCCTCCACTTT
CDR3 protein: CASSVDTRNSPLHF

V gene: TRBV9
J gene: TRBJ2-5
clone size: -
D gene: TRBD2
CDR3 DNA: TGTGCCAGCAGCGTAATTCCTAGCGGAGAGACCCAGTACTTC
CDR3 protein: CASSVIPSGETQYF

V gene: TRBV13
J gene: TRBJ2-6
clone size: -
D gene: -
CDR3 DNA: TGTGCCAGCAGAGCTATGTCTGGGGCCAACGTCCTGACTTTC
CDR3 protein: CASRAMSGANVLTF

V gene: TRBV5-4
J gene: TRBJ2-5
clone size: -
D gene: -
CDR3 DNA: TGTGCCAGCAGCTTCGGAGGGGAGGTTGGAGAGACCCAGTACTTC
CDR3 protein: CASSFGGEVGETQYF

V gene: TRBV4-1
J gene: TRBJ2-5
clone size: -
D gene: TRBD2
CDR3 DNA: TGCGCCAGCAGCCAAGTGCCAGCGGGGGGGCGACAAGAGACCCAGTACTTC
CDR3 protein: CASSQVPAGGRQETQYF

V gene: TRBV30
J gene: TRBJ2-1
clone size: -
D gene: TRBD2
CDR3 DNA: TGTGCCTGGAGTGTACTTTTGGCTAGCGGATACAATGAGCAGTTCTTC
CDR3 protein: CAWSVLLASGYNEQFF

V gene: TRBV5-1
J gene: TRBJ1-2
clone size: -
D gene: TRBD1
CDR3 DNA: TGCGCCAGCAGCTTGGCAGGGGGCTATGGCTACACCTTC
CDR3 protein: CASSLAGGYGYTF

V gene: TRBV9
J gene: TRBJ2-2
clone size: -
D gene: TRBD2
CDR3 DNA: TGTGCCAGCAGCGTAGTCCTGGGACTAGGCCTTCGCGGGGAGCTGTTTTTT
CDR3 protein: CASSVVLGLGLRGELFF

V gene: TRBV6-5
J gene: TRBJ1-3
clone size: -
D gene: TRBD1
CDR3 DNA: TGTGCCAGCAGTTTAAACAGGGGGATTGGAAACACCATATATTTT
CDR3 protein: CASSLNRGIGNTIYF

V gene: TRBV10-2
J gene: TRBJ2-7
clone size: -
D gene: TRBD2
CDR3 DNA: TGCGCCCTGTCCGGGAGGCGGGGGGACGAGCAGTACTTC
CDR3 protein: CALSGRRGDEQYF

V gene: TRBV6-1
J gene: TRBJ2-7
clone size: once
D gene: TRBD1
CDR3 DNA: TGTGCCAGCCGGCCGGGACAGGGGGCTTACGAGCAGTACTTC
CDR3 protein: CASRPGQGAYEQYF

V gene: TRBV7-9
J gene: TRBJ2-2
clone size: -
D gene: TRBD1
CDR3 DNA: TGTGCCAGCAGCCCGGGACAGTACACCGGGGAGCTGTTTTTT
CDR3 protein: CASSPGQYTGELFF

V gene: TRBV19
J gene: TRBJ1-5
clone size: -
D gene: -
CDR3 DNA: TGTGCCAGTAGCCCAGGGTCGGGGCCCCAGCATTTT
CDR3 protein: CASSPGSGPQHF

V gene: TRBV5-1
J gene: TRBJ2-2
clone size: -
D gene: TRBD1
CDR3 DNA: TGCGCCAGCAGCTATGACAGGGCGACCACCGGGGAGCTGTTTTTT
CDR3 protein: CASSYDRATTGELFF

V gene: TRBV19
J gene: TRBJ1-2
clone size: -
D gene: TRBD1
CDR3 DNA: TGTGCCAGTCGCCGGGACAGGGCTAGCTATGGCTACACCTTC
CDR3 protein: CASRRDRASYGYTF

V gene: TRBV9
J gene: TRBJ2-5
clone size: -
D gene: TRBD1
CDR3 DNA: TGTGCCAGCAGCTTCCGGACAGGGGGCAGAGAGACCCAGTACTTC
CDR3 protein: CASSFRTGGRETQYF

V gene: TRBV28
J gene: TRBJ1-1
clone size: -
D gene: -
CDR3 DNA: TGTGCCAGCACCGACGGGATTCCAACCACTGAAGCTTTCTTT
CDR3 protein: CASTDGIPTTEAFF

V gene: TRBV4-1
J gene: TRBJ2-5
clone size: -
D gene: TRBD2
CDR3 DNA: TGCGCCAGCAGCCAACCAGCGGGGGTCCCTCAGACCCAGTACTTC
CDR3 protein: CASSQPAGVPQTQYF

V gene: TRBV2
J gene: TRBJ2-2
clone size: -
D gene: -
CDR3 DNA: TGTGCCAGCAGTGAACAGGGCACCGGGGAGCTGTTTTTT
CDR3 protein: CASSEQGTGELFF

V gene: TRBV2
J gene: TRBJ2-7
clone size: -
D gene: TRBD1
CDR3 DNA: TGTGCCAGCTGGGCAGGGGGTGCATACGAGCAGTACTTC
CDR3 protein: CASWAGGAYEQYF

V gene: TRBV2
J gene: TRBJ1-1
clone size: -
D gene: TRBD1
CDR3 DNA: TGTGCCAGCAGTGAACAAGGGACAGGAACATGGACGGGAACTGAAGCTTTCTTT
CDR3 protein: CASSEQGTGTWTGTEAFF

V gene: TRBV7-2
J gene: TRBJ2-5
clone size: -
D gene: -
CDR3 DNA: TGTGCCAGCAGCCTTGGACAGCAACGAGGGGAGACCCAGTACTTC
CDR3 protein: CASSLGQQRGETQYF

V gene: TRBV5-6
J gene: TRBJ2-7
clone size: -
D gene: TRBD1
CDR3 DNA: TGTGCCAGCAGCTCCCTGGGACAGGGGGTATCCGAGCAGTACTTC
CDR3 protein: CASSSLGQGVSEQYF

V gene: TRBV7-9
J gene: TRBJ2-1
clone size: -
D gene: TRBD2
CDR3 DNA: TGTGCCAGCAGCTTAGTTAAACTAGCGGGGGAACACAATGAGCAGTTCTTC
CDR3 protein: CASSLVKLAGEHNEQFF

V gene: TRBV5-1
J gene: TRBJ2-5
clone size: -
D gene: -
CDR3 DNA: TGCGCCAGCAGGGGGACTCTGGGGACCCAGTACTTC
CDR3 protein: CASRGTLGTQYF

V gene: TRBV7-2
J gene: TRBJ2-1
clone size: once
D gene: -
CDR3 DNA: TGTGCCAGCAGCTTAGGACTACCCGGGGAGGCGCAGTTCTTC
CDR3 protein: CASSLGLPGEAQFF

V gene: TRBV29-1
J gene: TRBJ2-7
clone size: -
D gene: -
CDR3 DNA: TGCAGCGTTGAAGAAAAGGCTAGCGAGAAAGGGAAGCAGTACTTC
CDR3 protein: CSVEEKASEKGKQYF

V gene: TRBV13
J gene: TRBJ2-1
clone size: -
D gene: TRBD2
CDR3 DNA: TGTGCCAGCAGCTTTCGGACGGGGCTAGCGGATTACAATGAGCAGTTCTTC
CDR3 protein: CASSFRTGLADYNEQFF

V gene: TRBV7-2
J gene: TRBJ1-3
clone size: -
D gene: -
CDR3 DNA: TGTGCCAGCAGCTTAGTCCTCGGTAGAAACACCATATATTTT
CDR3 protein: CASSLVLGRNTIYF

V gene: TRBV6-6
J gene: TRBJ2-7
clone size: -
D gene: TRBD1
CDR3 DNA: TGTGCCAGCACCGGGGCGGACAGGGGGGGCACAACGTACTTC
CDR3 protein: CASTGADRGGTTYF

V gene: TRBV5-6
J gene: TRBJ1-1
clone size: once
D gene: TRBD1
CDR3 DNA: TGTGCCAGCAGCCCTCGGACAGGGATGAACACTGAAGCTTTCTTT
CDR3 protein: CASSPRTGMNTEAFF

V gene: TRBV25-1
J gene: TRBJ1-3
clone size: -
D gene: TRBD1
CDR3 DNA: TGTGCCAGCAGTGAGGGACAGGAGCTTTCTGGAAACACCATATATTTT
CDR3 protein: CASSEGQELSGNTIYF

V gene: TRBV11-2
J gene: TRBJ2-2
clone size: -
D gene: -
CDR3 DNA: TGTGCCAGCAGCTCTCGGACTCACACGAACACCGGGGAGCTGTTTTTT
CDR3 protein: CASSSRTHTNTGELFF

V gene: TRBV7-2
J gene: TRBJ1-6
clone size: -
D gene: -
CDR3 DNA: TGTGCCAGCAGCTTAACAGGATTGCTCTTTAATTCACCCCTCCACTTT
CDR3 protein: CASSLTGLLFNSPLHF

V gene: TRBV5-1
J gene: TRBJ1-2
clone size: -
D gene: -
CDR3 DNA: TGCGCCAGCAGCGCATCAGGACAGCCCTATGGCTACACCTTC
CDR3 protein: CASSASGQPYGYTF

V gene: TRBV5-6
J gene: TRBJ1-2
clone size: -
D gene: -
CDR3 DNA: TGTGCCAGCAGCTTGATGTACACAAGGGGAGGATCCCTCTATGGCTACACCTTC
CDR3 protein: CASSLMYTRGGSLYGYTF

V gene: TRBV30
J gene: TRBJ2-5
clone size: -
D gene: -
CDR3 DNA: TGTGCCTGTAGCGGACCAGAGACCCAGTACTTC
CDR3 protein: CACSGPETQYF

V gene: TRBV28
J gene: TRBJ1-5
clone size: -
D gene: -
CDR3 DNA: TGTGCCAGCAGTTTCGAACAGGAAAATCAGCCCCAGCATTTT
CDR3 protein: CASSFEQENQPQHF

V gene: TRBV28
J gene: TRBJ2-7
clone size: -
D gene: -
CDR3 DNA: TGTGCCAGCAGTTTCCGAGGGACTGCCTACGAGCAGTACTTC
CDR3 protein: CASSFRGTAYEQYF

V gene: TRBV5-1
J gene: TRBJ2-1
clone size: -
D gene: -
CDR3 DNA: TGCGCCAGCAGCGCACGGAGCTCCTACAATGAGCAGTTCTTC
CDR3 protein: CASSARSSYNEQFF

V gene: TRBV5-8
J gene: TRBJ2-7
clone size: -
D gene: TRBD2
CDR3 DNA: TGTGCCAGCAGCCCGTCGGGGGGGGCGTACGAGCAGTACTTC
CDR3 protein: CASSPSGGAYEQYF

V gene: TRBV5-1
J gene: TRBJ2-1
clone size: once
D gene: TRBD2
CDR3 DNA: TGCGCCAGCAGCGAGAGGCTAGCGGGGCCTATCTCCTACAATGAGCAGTTCTTC
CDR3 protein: CASSERLAGPISYNEQFF

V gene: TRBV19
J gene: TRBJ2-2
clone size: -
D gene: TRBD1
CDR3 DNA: TGTGCCAGTAGTATAGGCTACCGGACAGGGGGGTTTCCCGGGGAGCTGTTTTTT
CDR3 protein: CASSIGYRTGGFPGELFF